This T cell receptor (beta chain) came from a study of shared clonotypes between healthy human individuals. Broader study findings: The diversity represented, both genetic and in exposure history, was limited by few donors.

The assay ran at deep level. Here immunoSEQ multiplex PCR was the method, and the copy in TCRdb shows in-frame clones only, minus some. The data show approximately 2.4 million clones, about 94% seen once. Negatively enriched CD4+ T cells were divided by CD45RA into naive and memory. V was trimmed by 0 bases and J by 2 bases, leaving 11 bases between them. The CDR3 is 15 amino acids. CDR1 and CDR2 from the germline V gene are SGDLS and YYNGEE. Regarding this clone: Its antigen is unknown.

This chain joins TRBV9 and TRBJ1-2, with D unclear. This receptor was obtained from a man aged 18-30 years in good health. The sequenced sample was naive CD4+ T cells sorted from blood. This sample's subset: CD45RA+ positively selected. The chain's CDR3 is CASSVAEKQNYGYTF. CDR3 DNA: TGTGCCAGCAGCGTAGCGGAGAAACAGAACTATGGCTACACCTTC.